This paragraph reports one T cell receptor (beta chain). Its antigen is not identified. The germline CDR1 and CDR2 sequences are LNHDA and SQIVND (reference sequence). The CDR3 is 13 amino acids. Unmatched junction bases numbered 4, after V lost 7 bases and J lost 3 bases. These data are taken from a study of T cell responses to AZD1222 COVID-19 vaccine. General study results and limits: Increased Spike-specific TCR breadth and depth were observed after two AZD1222 doses.

The assay was immunoSEQ multiplex PCR, and TCRdb's table has in-frame clones only and misses some. The sample holds some 90,000 clones, around nine tenths seen once. The receptor comes from an adult in good health. This chain connects TRBV19 to TRBJ1-1; TRBD1 matches 8 bases. Here the sequenced sample was peripheral blood, taken on day 0 of AZD1222 vaccination. The CDR3 coding sequence is TGTGCCAGTATCGTACAGGGGGACACTGAAGCTTTCTTT. Protein product: CASIVQGDTEAFF.